The 19 T cell receptor beta chains reported below all come from one sample, sequenced in a study of CD8 T cells in ankylosing spondylitis. TCRdb processed the 5' RACE reads anew with MiXCR; each CDR3 protein has one entry. Counted here are about 110,000 distinct CDR3 sequences, more than 20% occurring once; the ten biggest clones make up roughly an eighth. The sample comprised synovial fluid, either unsorted or a sorted T cell fraction (not recorded which). The receptors come from a male donor with ankylosing spondylitis.

This clonotype has more than one count but fewer than ten. The J gene is TRBJ1-1, the V gene TRBV27; 7 bases are a match to TRBD1. V trimming: 8 bases; J trimming: 0 bases; junction bases outside the gene matches: 9. In germline, CDR1 is MNHEY, CDR2 SMNVEV (reference sequence). The length of the CDR3 is 15 residues. CDR3 sequence (DNA): TGTGCCAGCGGCGAGACAGGGAGGTTGAACACTGAAGCTTTCTTT. It translates to CASGETGRLNTEAFF.

There are a few counts of this clonotype. The V gene is TRBV20-1, the J gene TRBJ2-3; a weak D match, TRBD1 (6 bases). The CDR3 runs 16 residues. From germline, CDR1 is DFQATT and CDR2 SNEGSKA (reference sequence). Trimming removed 3 bases from V and 2 bases from J, with 18 bases in between. The DNA for the CDR3 is TGCAGTGCTAGTAGGGGGTATGGCGGACTCACAGATACGCAGTATTTT. Translating it yields CSASRGYGGLTDTQYF.

The chain uses TRBV3-1 and TRBJ2-1; TRBD2 is a possible D gene (6 bases). Trimming left V 0 bases short and J 9 bases short, with 24 bases between. The germline CDR1 and CDR2 sequences are LGHDT and YNNKEL (reference sequence). The CDR3 runs to 18 residues. In DNA form, the CDR3 reads TGTGCCAGCAGCCAAGATCGTGGTAGCGGTTCCAAAAGTGGTGAGCAGTTCTTC. It yields the protein CASSQDRGSGSKSGEQFF.

This clonotype was counted between two and nine times. CDR3: CASSFLGNEQFF. In nucleotides, the CDR3 is TGTGCCAGCAGCTTTCTGGGGAATGAGCAGTTCTTC. This chain uses TRBV5-5 with TRBJ2-1; D is unclear. V shed 2 bases and J shed 7 bases, with 7 bases lying between them. The CDR3 spans 12 residues. Germline V gene lookup returns CDR1 SGHKS and CDR2 YYEKEE (reference sequence). Full variable domain (rest looked up from reference TRBV5-5 and TRBJ2-1): DAGVTQSPTHLIKTRGQQVTLRCSPISGHKSVSWYQQVLGQGPQFIFQYYEKEERGRGNFPDRFSARQFPNYSSELNVNALLLGDSALYLCASSFLGNEQFFGPGTRLTVL.

The genes are TRBV19 and TRBJ1-5, with a possible D match to TRBD1 (5 bases). Germline V gene lookup returns CDR1 LNHDA and CDR2 SQIVND (reference sequence). V dropped 5 bases and J dropped 9 bases, with 17 bases sitting between them. The CDR3 has 14 residues. The CDR3 sequence is CASSLLQVMMPQHF. Written as DNA, the CDR3 is TGTGCCAGTAGTCTTTTACAGGTTATGATGCCCCAGCATTTT.

In this sample, this clonotype turned up a few times. The rearrangement uses TRBV18 and TRBJ2-5; no definite D call. There are 13 residues in the CDR3. Between the trimmed V and J ends, which lost 2 bases and 5 bases, there was a span of 9 bases. CDR1 is KGHSH and CDR2 is LQKENI in the germline V gene. This CDR3 is CASSPGGYETQYF. DNA of the CDR3: TGTGCCAGCTCACCAGGCGGTTACGAGACCCAGTACTTC.

This rearrangement joins TRBV5-1 to TRBJ2-7, with D possibly TRBD1 on 6 matching bases. V lost 4 bases to trimming and J lost 6 bases, with 11 bases between them. There are 12 residues in the CDR3. Germline assignment: CDR1 SGHRS and CDR2 YFSETQ. CDR3: CASSLQGVEQYF. The CDR3 DNA sequence: TGCGCCAGCAGCCTACAGGGTGTCGAGCAGTACTTC. The complete variable domain, with remaining parts taken from reference TRBV5-1 and TRBJ2-7, reads KAGVTQTPRYLIKTRGQQVTLSCSPISGHRSVSWYQQTPGQGLQFLFEYFSETQRNKGNFPGRFSGRQFSNSRSEMNVSTLELGDSALYLCASSLQGVEQYFGPGTRLTVT.

Only a few counts were recorded for this clonotype. The chain joins TRBV4-1 to TRBJ2-5; D may be TRBD1 (6 bases). The germline CDR1 and CDR2 sequences are MGHRA and YSYEKL. Trimming took 0 bases from V and 5 from J, leaving 16 bases between them. The CDR3 extends over 16 amino acids. The CDR3 DNA reads TGCGCCAGCAGCCAAGAGTGGGGGCCCCTTCAGGAGACCCAGTACTTC. Translation: CASSQEWGPLQETQYF.

The V call is TRBV7-8, the J call TRBJ2-3, with TRBD2 matching 9 bases. The CDR3 consists of 16 residues. Germline V gene lookup returns CDR1 SGHVS and CDR2 FQNEAQ. Trimming cost V 7 bases and J 1 base; bases outside gene matches: 9. The CDR3 protein is CASTRLAERGTDTQYF. The CDR3 DNA reads as TGTGCCAGCACGAGACTAGCGGAGAGGGGCACAGATACGCAGTATTTT.

The chain employs TRBV29-1 and TRBJ1-2; D unresolved. Germline CDR1 is SQVTM and CDR2 is ANQGSEA. The CDR3 covers 15 residues. Trimming cost V 6 bases and J 0 bases, with 17 bases left between them. DNA of the CDR3: TGCAGCGTCCCCCTCTGGAGCAGTTCTAACTATGGCTACACCTTC. Translation gives CSVPLWSSSNYGYTF.

The table lists this clonotype with a few counts. The rearrangement joins TRBV19 to TRBJ1-5; no reliable D call. CDR1 is LNHDA and CDR2 is SQIVND in the germline V gene (reference sequence). The V and J ends lost 8 bases and 0 bases respectively, with 11 bases between them. The CDR3 is made up of 14 amino acids. The CDR3 bases are TGTGCCAGTCAGGACTTCTATAGCAATCAGCCCCAGCATTTT. As protein: CASQDFYSNQPQHF.

This clonotype was detected ten times or more. The chain carries TRBV4-2 and TRBJ2-1; perhaps TRBD2 as D (7 bases). V was trimmed by 4 bases and J by 9 bases, leaving 10 bases between them. Germline V gene sequence: CDR1 LGHNA, CDR2 YNFKEQ. The CDR3 runs 12 residues. The CDR3 here is CASSLGGLEQFF. In DNA form, the CDR3 reads TGTGCCAGCAGCCTCGGGGGGCTTGAGCAGTTCTTC.

This chain links TRBV5-1 with TRBJ2-2; possible D gene TRBD2, 5 bases. The CDR3 is 14 amino acids. Per the germline V gene, CDR1 is SGHRS and CDR2 is YFSETQ. Trimming took off 4 bases at V and 4 bases at J, with 11 bases between the two ends. The CDR3 nucleotides read TGCGCCAGCAGCCCTAGGCGGGTCACCGGGGAGCTGTTTTTT. Amino acid sequence: CASSPRRVTGELFF.

V usage is TRBV10-3 and J usage is TRBJ1-1; D might be TRBD1 (6 bases). V was clipped by 5 bases and J by 4 bases, with 23 bases between them. The CDR3 covers 17 residues. Germline V gene lookup returns CDR1 ENHRY and CDR2 SYGVKD. The CDR3 loop reads CAISPYSGQTGSTEAFF. In DNA form, the CDR3 reads TGTGCCATCAGTCCCTACTCTGGACAGACCGGTAGCACTGAAGCTTTCTTT.

The V gene is TRBV29-1, the J gene TRBJ2-3; TRBD1 might be the D (5 bases). Germline CDR1 is SQVTM and CDR2 is ANQGSEA. The CDR3 is made up of 14 amino acids. V was cut by 7 bases and J by 2 bases, with 16 bases left in between. CDR3 residues: CSARWGTLTDTQYF. The CDR3 DNA reads TGCAGCGCTCGATGGGGCACCCTCACAGATACGCAGTATTTT.

This chain uses TRBV12-3 or TRBV12-4 with TRBJ2-3; 7 bases fit TRBD2. This CDR3 has 17 residues. V shed 4 bases, J shed 4 bases, and the junction held 14 bases outside the gene matches. The CDR3 reads CASSSQIAGRRSDTQYF. Written as DNA, the CDR3 is TGTGCCAGCAGTTCCCAAATAGCGGGCAGGAGGTCAGATACGCAGTATTTT.

This clonotype was detected many times. The chain uses TRBV30 and TRBJ2-2; D unclear. Germline CDR1 and CDR2: GTSNPN and SVGIG (reference sequence). This CDR3 has 13 amino acids. V was trimmed by 3 bases and J by 3 bases, leaving 8 bases between them. The CDR3 loop is CAWRGYYTGELFF. DNA for the CDR3: TGTGCCTGGAGAGGTTACTACACCGGGGAGCTGTTTTTT.

This clonotype was seen a few times. The chain has TRBV27 and TRBJ1-1, with 12 nucleotides matching TRBD1. Unmatched junction bases numbered 4, after V lost 5 bases and J lost 3 bases. The length of the CDR3 is 15 residues. Per germline, CDR1 MNHEY and CDR2 SMNVEV (reference sequence). CDR3 loop: CASSPGQGAYTEAFF. CDR3 DNA sequence: TGTGCCAGCAGTCCGGGACAGGGGGCCTACACTGAAGCTTTCTTT.

Only a few counts were recorded for this clonotype. V and J are TRBV20-1 and TRBJ2-5; no clear D. The V gene's germline CDR1 is DFQATT and CDR2 SNEGSKA (reference sequence). V was clipped by 6 bases and J by 2 bases, with 16 bases between them. The length of the CDR3 is 14 residues. For the CDR3, the DNA is TGCAGTGCATCACGAGGCCTCGTTCAAGAGACCCAGTACTTC. As protein: CSASRGLVQETQYF.